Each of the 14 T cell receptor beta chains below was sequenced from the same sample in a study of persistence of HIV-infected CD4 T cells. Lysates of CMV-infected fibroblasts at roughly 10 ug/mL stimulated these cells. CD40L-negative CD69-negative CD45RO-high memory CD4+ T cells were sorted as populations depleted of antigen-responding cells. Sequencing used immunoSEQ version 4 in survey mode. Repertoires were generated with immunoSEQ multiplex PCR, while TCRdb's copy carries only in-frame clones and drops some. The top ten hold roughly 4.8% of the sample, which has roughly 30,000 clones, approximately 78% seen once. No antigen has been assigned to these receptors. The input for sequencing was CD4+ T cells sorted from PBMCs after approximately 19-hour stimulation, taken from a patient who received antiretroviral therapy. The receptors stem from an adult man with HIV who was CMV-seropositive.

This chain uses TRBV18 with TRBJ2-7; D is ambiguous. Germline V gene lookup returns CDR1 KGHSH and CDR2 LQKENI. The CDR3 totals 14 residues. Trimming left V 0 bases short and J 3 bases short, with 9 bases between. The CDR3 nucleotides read TGTGCCAGCTCACCACCGGCGGATCGCTACGAGCAGTACTTC. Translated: CASSPPADRYEQYF.

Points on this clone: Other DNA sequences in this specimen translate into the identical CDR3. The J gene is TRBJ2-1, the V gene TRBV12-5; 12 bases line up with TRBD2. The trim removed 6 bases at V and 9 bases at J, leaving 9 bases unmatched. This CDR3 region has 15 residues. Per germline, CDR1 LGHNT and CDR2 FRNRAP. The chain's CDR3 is CASGMASGGVSEQFF. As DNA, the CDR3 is TGTGCTAGTGGCATGGCTAGCGGGGGGGTGAGTGAGCAGTTCTTC.

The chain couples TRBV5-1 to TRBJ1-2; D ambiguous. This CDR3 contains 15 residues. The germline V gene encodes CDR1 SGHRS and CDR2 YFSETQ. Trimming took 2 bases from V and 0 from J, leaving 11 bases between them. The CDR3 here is CASSFSETTNYGYTF. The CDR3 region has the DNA TGCGCCAGCAGCTTTTCAGAGACTACTAACTATGGCTACACCTTC.

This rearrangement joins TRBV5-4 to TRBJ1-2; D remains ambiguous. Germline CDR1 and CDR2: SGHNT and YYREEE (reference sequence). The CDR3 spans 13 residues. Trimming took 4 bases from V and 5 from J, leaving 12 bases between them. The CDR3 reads CASSQAQWYGYTF. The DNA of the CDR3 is TGTGCCAGCAGCCAAGCACAGTGGTATGGCTACACCTTC.

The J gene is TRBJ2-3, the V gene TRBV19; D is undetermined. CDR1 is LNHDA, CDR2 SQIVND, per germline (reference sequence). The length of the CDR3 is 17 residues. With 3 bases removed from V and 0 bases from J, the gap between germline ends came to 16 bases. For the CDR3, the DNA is TGTGCCAGTAGTATTAGACCTAAGCGTGCCAGCACAGATACGCAGTATTTT. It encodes CASSIRPKRASTDTQYF.

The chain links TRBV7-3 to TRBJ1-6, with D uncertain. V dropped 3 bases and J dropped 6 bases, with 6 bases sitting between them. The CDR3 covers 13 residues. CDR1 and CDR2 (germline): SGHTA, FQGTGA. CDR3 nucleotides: TGTGCCAGCAGCTTCGATGTTAATTCACCCCTCCACTTT. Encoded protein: CASSFDVNSPLHF.

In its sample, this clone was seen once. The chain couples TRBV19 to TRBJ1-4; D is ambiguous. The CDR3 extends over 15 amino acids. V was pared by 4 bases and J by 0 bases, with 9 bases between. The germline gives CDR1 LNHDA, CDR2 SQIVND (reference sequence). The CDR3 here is CASSSDSATNEKLFF. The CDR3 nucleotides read TGTGCCAGTAGTAGTGACTCGGCAACTAATGAAAAACTGTTTTTT.

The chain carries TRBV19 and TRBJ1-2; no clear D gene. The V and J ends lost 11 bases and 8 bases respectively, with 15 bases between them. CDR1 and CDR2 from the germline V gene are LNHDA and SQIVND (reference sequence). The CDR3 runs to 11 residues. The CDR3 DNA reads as TGTGCCCGAAAAACTTTTAGGGGCTACACCTTC. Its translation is CARKTFRGYTF.

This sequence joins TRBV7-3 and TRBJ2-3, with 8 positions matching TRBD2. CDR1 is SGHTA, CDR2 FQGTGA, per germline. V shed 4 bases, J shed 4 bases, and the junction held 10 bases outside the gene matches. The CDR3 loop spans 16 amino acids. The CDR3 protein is CASSSKSGGGPDTQYF. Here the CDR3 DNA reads TGTGCCAGCAGCTCCAAATCCGGCGGGGGGCCAGATACGCAGTATTTT.

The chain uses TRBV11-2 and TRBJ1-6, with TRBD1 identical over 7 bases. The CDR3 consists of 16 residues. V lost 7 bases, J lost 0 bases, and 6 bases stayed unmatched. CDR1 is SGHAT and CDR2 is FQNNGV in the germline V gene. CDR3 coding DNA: TGTGCCAGCACCGGGACAGAACGCTCCTATAATTCACCCCTCCACTTT. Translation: CASTGTERSYNSPLHF. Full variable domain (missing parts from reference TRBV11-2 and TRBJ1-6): EAGVAQSPRYKIIEKRQSVAFWCNPISGHATLYWYQQILGQGPKLLIQFQNNGVVDDSQLPKDRFSAERLKGVDSTLKIQPAKLEDSAVYLCASTGTERSYNSPLHFGNGTRLTVT.

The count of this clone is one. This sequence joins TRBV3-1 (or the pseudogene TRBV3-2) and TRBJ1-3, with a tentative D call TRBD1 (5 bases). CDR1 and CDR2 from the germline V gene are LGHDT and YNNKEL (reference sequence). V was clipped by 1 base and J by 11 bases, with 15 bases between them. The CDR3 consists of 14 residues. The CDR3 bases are TGTGCCAGCAGCCAAGGCAGGGTGCGATCCCCCATATATTTT. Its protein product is CASSQGRVRSPIYF.

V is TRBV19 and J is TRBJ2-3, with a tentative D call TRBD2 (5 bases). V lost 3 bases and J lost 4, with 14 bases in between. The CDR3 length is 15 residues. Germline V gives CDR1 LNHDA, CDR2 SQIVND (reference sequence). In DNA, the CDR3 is TGTGCCAGTAGTATTACCGGGATCGGGGCAGATACGCAGTATTTT. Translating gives CASSITGIGADTQYF. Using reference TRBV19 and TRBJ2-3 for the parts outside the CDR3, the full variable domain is DGGITQSPKYLFRKEGQNVTLSCEQNLNHDAMYWYRQDPGQGLRLIYYSQIVNDFQKGDIAEGYSVSREKKESFPLTVTSAQKNPTAFYLCASSITGIGADTQYFGPGTRLTVL.

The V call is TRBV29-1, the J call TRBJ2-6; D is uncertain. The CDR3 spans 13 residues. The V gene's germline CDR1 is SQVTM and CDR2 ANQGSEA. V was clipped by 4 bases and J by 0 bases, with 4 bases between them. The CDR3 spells CSVVNSGANVLTF. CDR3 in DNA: TGCAGCGTTGTGAACTCTGGGGCCAACGTCCTGACTTTC.

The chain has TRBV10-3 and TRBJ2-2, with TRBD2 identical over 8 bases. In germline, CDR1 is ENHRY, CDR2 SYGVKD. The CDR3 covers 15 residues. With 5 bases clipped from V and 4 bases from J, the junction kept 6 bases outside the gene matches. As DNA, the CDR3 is TGTGCCATCAGTTCTGTCGGGGGGGGCACCGGGGAGCTGTTTTTT. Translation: CAISSVGGGTGELFF.